This TCR beta chain originates from a study of CD8+ T cells in alopecia areata (dated by TCRdb to the late 2010s). A note on the overall study: The treated patients, all with moderate-to-severe alopecia areata, were enrolled in an open-label pilot trial of oral tofacitinib given at 5 to 10 mg twice daily. Tofacitinib was given for 6 to 18 months, followed by 6 months of follow-up off drug to assess delayed response and recurrence. Tofacitinib-treated patients had biopsies at baseline and at 4 and 24 weeks of treatment, with a later scalp biopsy in several patients. Scalp clonality was compared across normal scalp (n=4), patchy alopecia areata scalp (n=8), and alopecia totalis/universalis scalp (n=8). Amplification of TCRbeta CDR3 regions was done by immunoSEQ multiplex PCR using 35 Vbeta forward primers and 13 Jbeta reverse primers. In humans, TCRbeta sequencing was performed on scalp tissue and on sorted CD4+ and CD8+ peripheral blood T cells from healthy controls and from patients with patchy or totalis/universalis alopecia areata. For the treated patients, the SALT score, which quantifies what percentage of scalp surface area is affected, served as the measure of disease severity. The RNA source kit depended on sample type: the PAXgene miRNA kit for fixed scalp, the miRNeasy kit for PBMCs, and the RNeasy kit for mouse skin. In both human patients and the C3H/HeJ mouse model, the study applied high-throughput TCRbeta sequencing to look at T cell clonal expansion in alopecia areata. The study at large found these results: Higher clonality and more expanded CD8+ clones were observed in lesional scalp than in normal scalp, particularly in alopecia totalis/universalis, a finding suggestive of antigenic drive. Many expanded lesional clones were found to persist in scalp and blood during tofacitinib treatment, and relapse after treatment cessation may be partly explained by this persistence. Resident alphabeta T cells in normal human skin are also sequenced, complicating scalp TCR repertoire analysis, unlike mouse skin dominated by gammadelta T cells. Shared TCR sequences between patients were less evident than in mice, which may be partly attributable to HLA diversity in the patient population. Scalp clonality and the number of expanded CD8+ clones among the top 100 scalp clones were significantly decreased by tofacitinib. Because the treated cohort was small and had just a single nonresponder, larger studies are needed to establish links between baseline CD8+ expansion and response.

In regard to this clone: Its antigen remains undetermined. Per-base qualities were not stored, and no clone one base away is much larger.

CDR1 LGHNA and CDR2 YSLEER were looked up in the germline V gene. Clipping removes 2 bases from V and 4 bases from J, with 5 as the unmatched junction base count. The CDR3, from cysteine to phenylalanine, totals 15 residues. The CDR3 DNA has 45 bases and is translated from base 1. In light of the paper, this sample's treatment or condition label describes: oral pan-JAK inhibitor, 5-10 mg twice daily. Peripheral blood and lesional scalp punch biopsies were obtained from patients with alopecia areata. After PBMCs were isolated by density centrifugation and stained for CD3, CD4 and CD8, a FACSAria was used to sort CD4+ and CD8+ T cells. The library came from the immunoSEQ multiplex PCR assay. For TCR sequencing, RNA was extracted from every sample and reverse transcribed into cDNA to serve as template. SuperScript III was used for first-strand cDNA synthesis, primed with a 2:1 mix of oligo-dT and random hexamers. A synthetic immune receptor repertoire was used to gauge amplification bias, and whatever bias remained was removed computationally. The study's processing was this. Raw reads were preprocessed to remove errors, and CDR3 was defined by IMGT conventions from the conserved cysteine to phenylalanine. Clonality was computed by normalizing Shannon entropy by log2 of the number of productive unique TCRs and subtracting the result from 1. CD4 or CD8 identity of scalp clones was inferred by cross-referencing scalp TCRbeta sequences with sorted blood CD4 and CD8 repertoires. The clones in this table, taken by TCRdb from immuneACCESS, are in-frame only. Not every clone is retained; where verified, under half of the shortfall comes from an unresolved V gene, and the cause of the rest is unknown. V and J calls and clone size are copied from that table; D and trimming were computed from the DNA. A total of 150,000 to 200,000 clones appear in this sample, 50% to 70% of them only once. About 1.3% of the sample is in the top ten clones.

The receptor's source is a human donor with alopecia areata. The sample here was CD4+ T cells sorted from blood, taken between weeks 49 and 50, from a patient treated with tofacitinib. Recombination joined TRBV4-3 with TRBJ2-5, with 9 bases aligning to TRBD1. The CDR3 reads CASSQKQGAGETQYF. The DNA is as follows: TGCGCCAGCAGCCAAAAACAGGGGGCAGGAGAGACCCAGTACTTC.